This T cell receptor (beta chain) was observed in a study of Graves' ophthalmopathy and Graves' hyperthyroidism. The CDR3 covers 13 residues. The germline gives CDR1 SNHLY, CDR2 FYNNEI. V was clipped by 7 bases and J by 2 bases, with 11 bases between them. RNA transcripts provided the template for amplifying TCR beta CDR3 regions. RT-PCR was first run with HTBI primers, then multiplex PCR in a second round. One entry per CDR3 protein results from TCRdb running MiXCR on the multiplex PCR reads. The sample has about 500,000 distinct CDR3 sequences, about two fifths seen once. Worth noting for this clonotype: A much larger clone is a single base away; this may be a read error.

Hyperthyroidism patients were newly diagnosed, under 2 months' duration, aged 18 to 65. Pregnancy or lactation, uncontrolled infections and other autoimmune diseases were grounds for excluding patients. Orbital computed tomography, thyroid ultrasound, TRAb, serum thyroxine and clinical symptoms formed the basis of diagnosis. The receptor was derived from an adult man with Graves' hyperthyroidism. Source material: peripheral blood or thyroid tissue (not recorded which). The chain couples TRBV2 to TRBJ1-1; D call uncertain. Written as DNA, the CDR3 is TGTGCCAGCACCGACGGGTCAAACACTGAAGCTTTCTTT. It is translated as CASTDGSNTEAFF.